This T cell receptor (beta chain) is from a study of T cells in Graves' hyperthyroidism and ophthalmopathy. Looking at the study overall: Upon initial diagnosis and before any treatment, peripheral blood was collected. Notes on the study in general: Onset of ophthalmopathy came a median roughly 6 months after the model predicted it.

Trimming pared 7 bases from V and 0 bases from J, leaving 7 bases between. The CDR3 loop spans 13 amino acids. This clonotype has a count of ten or more. Its antigen is currently unknown. The study excluded patients with uncontrolled infection, other autoimmune disease, pregnancy or lactation. PBMCs were collected from an approximately 9.3 ml volume of fresh peripheral blood. Amplification targeted TCR beta CDR3 regions from RNA transcripts. First-round RT-PCR with HTBI primers amplified the TCR CDR3 region. Using its own MiXCR run on the multiplex PCR reads, TCRdb lists one record per CDR3 protein. Of 300,000 to 450,000 distinct CDR3 sequences listed, 13% are singletons.

Sample: blood. The receptor comes from a woman under 30 with Graves' hyperthyroidism. The gene calls are TRBV12-3 or TRBV12-4 and TRBJ2-4, with D uncertain. The CDR3 coding sequence is TGTGCCAGCACGCAAACAGCCAAAAACATTCAGTACTTC. This encodes CASTQTAKNIQYF.